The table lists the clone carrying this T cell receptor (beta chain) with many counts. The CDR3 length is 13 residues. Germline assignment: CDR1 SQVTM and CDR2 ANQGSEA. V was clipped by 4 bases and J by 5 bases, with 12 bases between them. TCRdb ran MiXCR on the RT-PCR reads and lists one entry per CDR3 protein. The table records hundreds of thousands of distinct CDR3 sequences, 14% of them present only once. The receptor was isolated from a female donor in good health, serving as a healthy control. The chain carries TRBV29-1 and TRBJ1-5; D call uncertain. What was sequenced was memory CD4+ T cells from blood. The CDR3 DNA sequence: TGCAGCGTTGCACCCCGGAGAGATCAGCCCCAGCATTTT. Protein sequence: CSVAPRRDQPQHF.